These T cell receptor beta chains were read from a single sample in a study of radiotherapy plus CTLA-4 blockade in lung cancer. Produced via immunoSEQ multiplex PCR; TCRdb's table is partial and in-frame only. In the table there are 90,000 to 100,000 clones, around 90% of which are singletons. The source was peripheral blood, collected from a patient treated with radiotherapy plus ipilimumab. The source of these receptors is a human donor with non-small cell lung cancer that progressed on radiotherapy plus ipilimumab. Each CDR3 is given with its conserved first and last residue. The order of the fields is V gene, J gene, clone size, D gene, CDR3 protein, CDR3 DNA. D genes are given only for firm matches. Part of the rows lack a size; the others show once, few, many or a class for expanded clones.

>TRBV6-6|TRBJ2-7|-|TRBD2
CASSELAGVKYEQYF
TGTGCCAGCAGTGAGCTAGCGGGAGTAAAGTACGAGCAGTACTTC
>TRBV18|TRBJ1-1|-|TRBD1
CASSPTGTGGRSGTEAFF
TGTGCCAGCTCACCCACAGGGACAGGGGGAAGGAGTGGCACTGAAGCTTTCTTT
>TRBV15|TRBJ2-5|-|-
CATSRVGREETQYF
TGTGCCACCAGCAGAGTGGGCAGGGAAGAGACCCAGTACTTC
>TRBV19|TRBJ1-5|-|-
CASSTTRQGNQPQHF
TGTGCCAGTAGTACGACCAGACAGGGCAATCAGCCCCAGCATTTT
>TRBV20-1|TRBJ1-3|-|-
CSANSGNTIYF
TGCAGTGCTAACTCTGGAAACACCATATATTTT
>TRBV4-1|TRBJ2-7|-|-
CASSQDQGGPYEQYF
TGCGCCAGCAGCCAAGATCAAGGAGGGCCGTACGAGCAGTACTTC
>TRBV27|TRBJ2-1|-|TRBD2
CASSLFPAGGPVF
TGTGCCAGCAGCTTATTTCCTGCGGGAGGGCCGGTCTTC
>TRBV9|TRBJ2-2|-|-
CASSVAGMNTGELFF
TGTGCCAGCAGCGTAGCGGGGATGAACACCGGGGAGCTGTTTTTT
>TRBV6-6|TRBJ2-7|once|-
CASSSGVYEQYF
TGTGCCAGCAGTTCGGGGGTTTACGAGCAGTACTTC
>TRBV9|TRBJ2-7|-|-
CASSAARGSASYEQYF
TGTGCCAGCAGCGCCGCTCGGGGCTCAGCCTCCTACGAGCAGTACTTC
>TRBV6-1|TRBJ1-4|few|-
CASSDKVATNEKLFF
TGTGCCAGCAGTGATAAGGTAGCAACTAATGAAAAACTGTTTTTT
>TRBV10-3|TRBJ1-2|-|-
CAISEVTVRLANYGYTF
TGTGCCATCAGTGAAGTTACAGTCCGACTCGCTAACTATGGCTACACCTTC
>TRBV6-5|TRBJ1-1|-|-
CASRQGTANTEAFF
TGTGCCAGCAGACAGGGAACAGCGAACACTGAAGCTTTCTTT
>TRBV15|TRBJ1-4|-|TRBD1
CATSRVDRENEKLFF
TGTGCCACCAGCAGAGTGGACAGGGAGAATGAAAAACTGTTTTTT
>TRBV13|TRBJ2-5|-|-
CASSPLQSQYF
TGTGCCAGCAGCCCCCTCCAATCCCAGTACTTC
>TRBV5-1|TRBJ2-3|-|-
CASSLGTITDTQYF
TGCGCCAGCAGCCTCGGGACCATCACAGATACGCAGTATTTT
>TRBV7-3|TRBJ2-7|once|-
CASSWRGDDEQYF
TGTGCCAGCAGCTGGAGGGGGGACGACGAGCAGTACTTC
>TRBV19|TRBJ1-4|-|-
CASSIRGRVPNEKLFF
TGTGCCAGTAGTATTCGCGGAAGGGTCCCTAATGAAAAACTGTTTTTT
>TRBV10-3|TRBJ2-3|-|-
CAISRGPGDTQYF
TGTGCCATCAGTCGGGGCCCCGGGGATACGCAGTATTTT
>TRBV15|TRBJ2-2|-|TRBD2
CATTLAGGPYTGELFF
TGTGCCACCACCTTAGCGGGAGGGCCGTACACCGGGGAGCTGTTTTTT
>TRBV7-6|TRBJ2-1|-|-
CASSPTPDRGSYNEQFF
TGTGCCAGCAGCCCTACTCCGGACAGAGGCTCCTACAATGAGCAGTTCTTC
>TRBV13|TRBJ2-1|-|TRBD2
CASSLLGGRVMEQFF
TGTGCCAGCAGCTTACTCGGCGGGAGGGTTATGGAGCAGTTCTTC
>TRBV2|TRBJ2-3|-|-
CASSNRVGITDTQYF
TGTGCCAGCAGCAACAGGGTTGGGATCACAGATACGCAGTATTTT
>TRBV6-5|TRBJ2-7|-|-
CASSQAWGGLYEQYF
TGTGCCAGCAGCCAGGCGTGGGGGGGGCTCTACGAGCAGTACTTC
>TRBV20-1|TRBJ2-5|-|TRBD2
CSAAAGGTQYF
TGCAGTGCAGCGGCGGGGGGAACCCAGTACTTC
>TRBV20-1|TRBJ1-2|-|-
CRPAGGYTF
TGCAGGCCCGCGGGTGGCTACACCTTC
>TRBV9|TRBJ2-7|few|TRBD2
CASSVRWEGYEQYF
TGTGCCAGCAGCGTAAGGTGGGAGGGTTACGAGCAGTACTTC
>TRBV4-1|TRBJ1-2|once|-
CASSQRDPHENVAGYTF
TGCGCCAGCAGCCAACGGGACCCCCACGAGAATGTAGCTGGCTACACCTTC
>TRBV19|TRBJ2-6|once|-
CAGSISGANVLTF
TGTGCCGGATCTATCTCTGGGGCCAACGTCCTGACTTTC
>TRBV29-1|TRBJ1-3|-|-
CSVLLGAGNTIYF
TGCAGCGTTCTTCTTGGGGCTGGAAACACCATATATTTT
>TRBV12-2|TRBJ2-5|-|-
CAECGQETQYF
TGTGCAGAGTGTGGCCAAGAGACCCAGTACTTC
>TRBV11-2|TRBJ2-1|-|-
CASSLRGPVQFF
TGTGCCAGCAGCTTAAGGGGCCCAGTGCAGTTCTTC
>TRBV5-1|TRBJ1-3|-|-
CASPSCFF
TGCGCCAGCCCCTCTTGTTTCTTT
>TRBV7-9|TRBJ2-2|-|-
CASSSQDGAGELFF
TGTGCCAGCAGCTCTCAGGACGGGGCCGGGGAGCTGTTTTTT
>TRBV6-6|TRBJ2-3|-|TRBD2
CASSPVTSGTDTQYF
TGTGCCAGCAGTCCCGTAACTAGCGGCACAGATACGCAGTATTTT
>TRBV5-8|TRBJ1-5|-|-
CASSAATGRNQPQHF
TGTGCCAGCAGCGCGGCCACCGGGAGAAATCAGCCCCAGCATTTT